What follows are 29 T cell receptor beta chains derived from one specimen sequenced in a study of blood T cell repertoires in COVID-19. This table comes from immunoSEQ multiplex PCR, and its TCRdb copy is limited to in-frame clones, with some not included. The data contain over 90,000 clones, over 85% of them singletons. Sequenced input: peripheral blood. These receptors all stem from an elderly woman in a cohort sampled during active COVID-19.

This clone was recorded only once. The rearrangement links TRBV5-1 to TRBJ2-3, with D tentatively TRBD2 (5 bases). Germline V gene data show CDR1 as SGHRS and CDR2 as YFSETQ. The germline V and J ends were trimmed by 4 bases and 4 bases, with 16 bases remaining between them. There are 15 residues in the CDR3. The CDR3 nucleotides read TGCGCCAGCAGCCCGGACGGGGTGGGTGCAGATACGCAGTATTTT. It translates to CASSPDGVGADTQYF. Together with reference TRBV5-1 and TRBJ2-3, the CDR3 gives the full variable domain: KAGVTQTPRYLIKTRGQQVTLSCSPISGHRSVSWYQQTPGQGLQFLFEYFSETQRNKGNFPGRFSGRQFSNSRSEMNVSTLELGDSALYLCASSPDGVGADTQYFGPGTRLTVL.

The CDR3, as DNA: TGTGCCTGGAGTGAGGTACGAGGTGAGCAGTTCTTC. Its translation is CAWSEVRGEQFF. The chain recombines TRBV30 with TRBJ2-1; D not certain. In germline, CDR1 is GTSNPN, CDR2 SVGIG (reference sequence). Trimming removed 1 base from V and 9 bases from J, with 10 bases in between. CDR3 length equals 12 residues.

The chain links TRBV27 to TRBJ1-4; D not resolved. CDR3 length: 14 amino acids. The V gene lost 8 bases and the J gene lost 0 bases, with 10 bases spanning the gap. Germline-derived CDR1 and CDR2 are MNHEY and SMNVEV (reference sequence). This chain's CDR3 is CASRLGATNEKLFF. As DNA, the CDR3 is TGTGCCAGCCGCCTCGGGGCAACTAATGAAAAACTGTTTTTT.

The chain recombines TRBV4-2 with TRBJ1-3; D not certain. The germline gives CDR1 LGHNA, CDR2 YNFKEQ. V shed 0 bases and J shed 3 bases, with 12 bases lying between them. The CDR3 length is 16 residues. For the CDR3, the DNA is TGTGCCAGCAGCCAAGATCGAGGGTTGGGTGGAAACACCATATATTTT. It yields the protein CASSQDRGLGGNTIYF.

This clone has just one count. The chain recombines TRBV15 with TRBJ1-3; tentative D call: TRBD1 (5 bases). Looked up from germline, CDR1 is LNHNV and CDR2 is YYDKDF (reference sequence). The CDR3 sequence is 15 residues long. The V and J ends lost 0 bases and 4 bases respectively, with 10 bases between them. The CDR3: CATSRDVRGGNTIYF. In DNA form, the CDR3 reads TGTGCCACCAGCAGAGATGTTCGGGGGGGAAACACCATATATTTT.

The chain has TRBV19 and TRBJ2-5; 8 bases fit TRBD1. V shed 4 bases, J shed 0 bases, and the junction held 7 bases outside the gene matches. Looked up from germline, CDR1 is LNHDA and CDR2 is SQIVND (reference sequence). The CDR3 runs to 16 residues. CDR3 DNA sequence: TGTGCCAGTAGTAAAAGACAGGGGACGTACCAAGAGACCCAGTACTTC. Its protein product is CASSKRQGTYQETQYF.

J is TRBJ2-1 and V is TRBV4-1, with 11 bases lining up with TRBD2. The germline V gene encodes CDR1 MGHRA and CDR2 YSYEKL. J gave up 0 bases and V 3 bases, and 4 bases lay outside the gene matches. The CDR3 length is 17 residues. CDR3 DNA: TGCGCCAGCAGCCAGAATAGCGGGGGGGCCTCCTACAATGAGCAGTTCTTC. Protein: CASSQNSGGASYNEQFF.

The gene calls are TRBV27 and TRBJ2-7; the match to TRBD2 covers 14 bases. V trimming: 6 bases; J trimming: 3 bases; junction bases outside the gene matches: 7. CDR3 length: 16 residues. CDR1 MNHEY and CDR2 SMNVEV come from the germline V gene (reference sequence). CDR3 in amino acids: CASSWTSGGTVYEQYF. CDR3 sequence (DNA): TGTGCCAGCAGCTGGACTAGCGGGGGGACGGTCTACGAGCAGTACTTC.

This clone was seen more than once but under ten times. The chain links TRBV2 to TRBJ2-1, with 12 bases fitting TRBD2. J lost 7 bases, V lost 7 bases, and 2 bases had no gene match. The germline V gene has CDR1 SNHLY and CDR2 FYNNEI. The CDR3 is 13 residues long. The CDR3 DNA reads TGTGCCAGCATTCTAGCGGGGGGGAATGAGCAGTTCTTC. This encodes CASILAGGNEQFF.

The V gene is TRBV2, the J gene TRBJ2-5, with 9 positions matching TRBD1. Trimming at V came to 11 bases and at J to 2 bases, leaving 9 bases not matched to a gene. The germline V gene encodes CDR1 SNHLY and CDR2 FYNNEI. The CDR3 is 14 residues long. The CDR3 bases are TGTGCCTCATTCCGGGACAGGGCACAAGAGACCCAGTACTTC. Translation gives CASFRDRAQETQYF.

The chain employs TRBV27 and TRBJ2-7, with D tentatively TRBD2 (6 bases). Trimming took off 6 bases at V and 1 base at J, with 13 bases between the two ends. This CDR3 has 14 residues. In germline, CDR1 is MNHEY, CDR2 SMNVEV (reference sequence). The CDR3 region is CASRWGGPSYEQYF. The CDR3 coding sequence is TGTGCCAGCAGATGGGGAGGCCCATCCTACGAGCAGTACTTC.

The rearrangement uses TRBV9 and TRBJ1-1; 7 positions match TRBD1. The CDR3 has 13 amino acids. J lost 1 base, V lost 4 bases, and 1 base had no gene match. Per the germline V gene, CDR1 is SGDLS and CDR2 is YYNGEE. This chain's CDR3 is CASSRQGNTEAFF. The DNA for the CDR3 is TGTGCCAGCAGCCGACAGGGGAACACTGAAGCTTTCTTT.

The chain is built from TRBV5-1 and TRBJ2-2, with 10 nucleotides matching TRBD2. Germline-derived CDR1 and CDR2 are SGHRS and YFSETQ. The CDR3 runs 15 residues. J lost 2 bases, V lost 7 bases, and 5 bases had no gene match. The CDR3 region is CASVAGGTNTGELFF. For the CDR3, the DNA is TGCGCCAGCGTAGCGGGGGGCACTAACACCGGGGAGCTGTTTTTT.

The gene calls are TRBV3-1 (or the pseudogene TRBV3-2) and TRBJ1-1, with a tentative D call TRBD1 (6 bases). Germline lookup yields CDR1 LGHDT and CDR2 YNNKEL (reference sequence). V shed 0 bases and J shed 0 bases, with 8 bases lying between them. The CDR3 loop spans 15 amino acids. The CDR3 loop is CASSQERTVNTEAFF. The CDR3 DNA is TGTGCCAGCAGCCAAGAAAGGACAGTGAACACTGAAGCTTTCTTT.

The V call is TRBV11-2, the J call TRBJ1-1; a weak D match, TRBD1 (5 bases). This CDR3 comprises 14 residues. Germline loops: CDR1 SGHAT, CDR2 FQNNGV. With 2 bases removed from V and 2 bases from J, the gap between germline ends came to 9 bases. In DNA form, the CDR3 reads TGTGCCAGCAGCTTAACCAGGGCTAACACTGAAGCTTTCTTT. Amino acids: CASSLTRANTEAFF.

The chain uses TRBV7-6 and TRBJ1-4, with 8 bases identical to TRBD1. The CDR3 loop spans 16 amino acids. J lost 7 bases, V lost 1 base, and 8 bases had no gene match. The V gene's germline CDR1 is SGHVS and CDR2 FNYEAQ. The CDR3 loop reads CASSLGQGSRGEKLFF. The CDR3 nucleotides are TGTGCCAGCAGCTTAGGACAGGGGTCCCGGGGTGAAAAACTGTTTTTT. Based on the CDR3 plus reference TRBV7-6 and TRBJ1-4, the full variable domain is GAGVSQSPRYKVTKRGQDVALRCDPISGHVSLYWYRQALGQGPEFLTYFNYEAQQDKSGLPNDRFSAERPEGSISTLTIQRTEQRDSAMYRCASSLGQGSRGEKLFFGSGTQLSVL.

The chain employs TRBV19 and TRBJ2-3; 8 bases align to TRBD2. The CDR3 runs to 15 residues. Germline-derived CDR1 and CDR2 are LNHDA and SQIVND (reference sequence). Trimming removed 4 bases from V and 0 bases from J; junction bases left unmatched: 3. CDR3 region: CASSTLAGSTDTQYF. In DNA form, the CDR3 reads TGTGCCAGTAGTACCTTAGCGGGGAGCACAGATACGCAGTATTTT.

This chain uses TRBV10-3 with TRBJ1-6, with D maybe TRBD1 (6 bases). Germline CDR1 reads ENHRY; CDR2 reads SYGVKD. This CDR3 is 17 amino acids long. With 0 bases removed from V and 6 bases from J, the gap between germline ends came to 15 bases. DNA for the CDR3: TGTGCCATCAGTGAGTCGATGGGTGGGGGGGCTAATTCACCCCTCCACTTT. Its protein is CAISESMGGGANSPLHF.

This chain joins TRBV5-1 and TRBJ2-7; 12 nucleotides align to TRBD2. The germline V gene has CDR1 SGHRS and CDR2 YFSETQ. The V gene end was trimmed by 3 bases and the J gene end by 4 bases; junction bases not matched to a gene: 2. The CDR3 runs to 14 residues. The CDR3 reads CASSWTSGTYEQYF. In nucleotides, the CDR3 is TGCGCCAGCAGCTGGACTAGCGGGACGTACGAGCAGTACTTC.

The chain has TRBV23-1 and TRBJ1-5; tentatively, D is TRBD1 (5 bases). TRBV23-1 is marked as an open reading frame, function uncertain. The CDR3 is made up of 16 amino acids. Trimming removed 4 bases from V and 7 bases from J, with 20 bases in between. The CDR3 loop reads CASSPSGGFGHQPQHF. CDR3 in DNA: TGCGCCAGCAGTCCGTCTGGGGGGTTCGGGCACCAGCCCCAGCATTTT.

This clone has a handful of counts. The chain recombines TRBV12-3 or TRBV12-4 with TRBJ1-2; D is undetermined. V was clipped by 6 bases and J by 4 bases, with 12 bases between them. The CDR3 sequence is 13 residues long. The CDR3 is CASRTGAGYGYTF. The CDR3 DNA sequence: TGTGCCAGCAGAACTGGAGCTGGCTATGGCTACACCTTC.

V gene TRBV27 combines with J gene TRBJ1-5, with 8 bases fitting TRBD1. With V trimmed by 6 bases and J by 6 bases, 7 bases remained unmatched. Germline V gene data show CDR1 as MNHEY and CDR2 as SMNVEV (reference sequence). The CDR3 has 14 residues. The CDR3 loop is CASSLGQGTQPQHF. The CDR3 DNA is TGTGCCAGCAGCCTCGGACAGGGAACTCAGCCCCAGCATTTT.

V gene TRBV20-1 combines with J gene TRBJ2-2, with D perhaps TRBD1 (5 bases). Trimming cost V 3 bases and J 6 bases, with 8 bases left between them. There are 12 residues in the CDR3. CDR1 is DFQATT, CDR2 SNEGSKA, per germline (reference sequence). The DNA for the CDR3 is TGCAGTGCTAGTGCAGGGTCCGGGGAGCTGTTTTTT. It codes for CSASAGSGELFF.

This sequence joins TRBV27 and TRBJ1-2; D remains unclear. Trimming pared 5 bases from V and 5 bases from J, leaving 18 bases between. The length of the CDR3 is 15 residues. CDR1 is MNHEY, CDR2 SMNVEV, per germline (reference sequence). This CDR3 is CASSPDKNSIYGYTF. The DNA for the CDR3 is TGTGCCAGCAGTCCCGACAAAAACTCGATTTATGGCTACACCTTC.

DNA for the CDR3: TGTGCCAGCAGTTATAGGGAGGACACTGAAGCTTTCTTT. This translates into CASSYREDTEAFF. V gene TRBV6-6 combines with J gene TRBJ1-1, with no clear D. Germline CDR1 reads MNHNY; CDR2 reads SVGAGI (reference sequence). V shed 3 bases and J shed 3 bases, with 8 bases lying between them. The CDR3 has 13 residues.

The chain is built from TRBV5-1 and TRBJ2-7; 8 nucleotides line up with TRBD2. V shed 3 bases and J 2 bases; nucleotides not matched to a gene: 7. The CDR3 covers 15 residues. Looked up from germline, CDR1 is SGHRS and CDR2 is YFSETQ. The CDR3 nucleotides are TGCGCCAGCAGCTCGATAGCGGGAATGGCCTACGAGCAGTACTTC. Translated: CASSSIAGMAYEQYF.

This chain links TRBV24-1 with TRBJ2-5, with TRBD1 identical over 9 bases. CDR1 and CDR2 (germline): KGHDR, SFDVKD. Trimming cost V 6 bases and J 4 bases; bases outside gene matches: 8. The CDR3 spans 15 residues. CDR3: CATSQLGQGIETQYF. The CDR3 nucleotides read TGTGCCACCAGTCAGTTGGGACAGGGAATAGAGACCCAGTACTTC.

The chain joins TRBV15 to TRBJ1-4, with 9 bases aligning to TRBD1. Trimming cost V 1 base and J 7 bases; bases outside gene matches: 4. The CDR3 totals 15 residues. In germline, CDR1 is LNHNV, CDR2 YYDKDF (reference sequence). The CDR3 is CATSRAETGGEKLFF. The CDR3 DNA sequence: TGTGCCACCAGCAGAGCCGAGACAGGGGGTGAAAAACTGTTTTTT. Full variable domain (rest looked up from reference TRBV15 and TRBJ1-4): DAMVIQNPRYQVTQFGKPVTLSCSQTLNHNVMYWYQQKSSQAPKLLFHYYDKDFNNEADTPDNFQSRRPNTSFCFLDIRSPGLGDTAMYLCATSRAETGGEKLFFGSGTQLSVL.

The CDR3 bases are TGCAGCGTTGAAATTGGGGCAGAGAGGACCCAGTACTTC. As protein: CSVEIGAERTQYF. The rearrangement uses TRBV29-1 and TRBJ2-5; perhaps TRBD1 as D (5 bases). Germline-derived CDR1 and CDR2 are SQVTM and ANQGSEA. The CDR3 loop spans 13 amino acids. V shed 2 bases and J shed 7 bases, with 14 bases lying between them.